The 9 T cell receptor beta chains listed next were all sequenced from one sample in a study of glioma-infiltrating T cells after dendritic cell vaccination. The repertoire was sequenced with immunoSEQ multiplex PCR; TCRdb's copy has only in-frame clones and lacks some. The repertoire holds more than 100,000 clones, about four fifths seen once, with around 12% in the top ten. This sample comprised blood, obtained before dendritic cell vaccination. These receptors were obtained from a human donor with glioblastoma.

The chain carries TRBV6-6 and TRBJ2-3; 7 bases align to TRBD2. This CDR3 has 13 amino acids. Germline CDR1 is MNHNY and CDR2 is SVGAGI (reference sequence). Losses at the gene ends were 7 bases for V and 4 bases for J; bases not matched to a gene: 5. The CDR3 region is CASKAGAPDTQYF. The CDR3 nucleotides read TGTGCCAGCAAGGCGGGAGCGCCAGATACGCAGTATTTT.

This clone was seen more than once but under ten times. The chain employs TRBV6-1 and TRBJ2-7; a possible D gene is TRBD1 (6 bases). Germline V CDR1 and CDR2: MNHNS, SASEGT. The length of the CDR3 is 14 residues. Deletions cut 1 base from V and 7 bases from J, with 14 bases between. For the CDR3, the DNA is TGTGCCAGCAGTGAAGATGCTGCAGGGGAGGAGCAGTACTTC. Translating it yields CASSEDAAGEEQYF.

The chain combines TRBV29-1 with TRBJ1-2, with a tentative D call TRBD1 (6 bases). V lost 0 bases and J 7 bases, leaving 15 bases between the germline ends. In germline, CDR1 is SQVTM, CDR2 ANQGSEA. This CDR3 is 14 amino acids long. For the CDR3, the DNA is TGCAGCGTTGAAGATATGCGGGGGCTTATTGGCTACACCTTC. Its translation: CSVEDMRGLIGYTF.

The V call is TRBV6-6, the J call TRBJ1-1; 7 nucleotides agree with TRBD1. This CDR3 region has 14 residues. Per germline, CDR1 MNHNY and CDR2 SVGAGI (reference sequence). V was clipped by 5 bases and J by 7 bases; unmatched bases: 10. CDR3 coding DNA: TGTGCCAGCAGTCCCTGGGACAGTAGCCATGAAGCTTTCTTT. Its protein is CASSPWDSSHEAFF.

Only one count was recorded for this clone. V and J are TRBV7-3 and TRBJ1-1; D is perhaps TRBD1 (5 bases). In germline, CDR1 is SGHTA, CDR2 FQGTGA. V dropped 5 bases and J dropped 1 base, with 11 bases sitting between them. CDR3 size: 14 residues. CDR3 sequence reads: CASSPHGGNTEAFF. The CDR3 region has the DNA TGTGCCAGCAGCCCCCACGGGGGGAACACTGAAGCTTTCTTT. Full variable domain (remainder filled in from reference TRBV7-3 and TRBJ1-1): GAGVSQTPSNKVTEKGKYVELRCDPISGHTALYWYRQSLGQGPEFLIYFQGTGAADDSGLPNDRFFAVRPEGSVSTLKIQRTERGDSAVYLCASSPHGGNTEAFFGQGTRLTVV.

The chain recombines TRBV7-6 with TRBJ2-1; 7 bases fit TRBD1. The J segment lost 8 bases and the V segment lost 3 bases, leaving 7 bases of the junction unmatched. Per the germline V gene, CDR1 is SGHVS and CDR2 is FNYEAQ. This CDR3 has 14 residues. The CDR3 DNA is TGTGCCAGCAGCTTCTCCGACAGGGTTTATGAGCAGTTCTTC. It specifies CASSFSDRVYEQFF.

This clone was picked up a small number of times. The CDR3 reads CASSPTWDREQPQHF. The DNA of the CDR3 is TGTGCCAGCAGCCCCACGTGGGACAGGGAACAGCCCCAGCATTTT. The chain joins TRBV7-2 to TRBJ1-5; TRBD1 agrees at 9 bases. Germline V lookup: CDR1 SGHTA, CDR2 FQGNSA. The CDR3 totals 15 residues. Trimming at V came to 5 bases and at J to 7 bases, leaving 9 bases not matched to a gene.

The J gene is TRBJ1-4, the V gene TRBV19; D might be TRBD1 (5 bases). V dropped 7 bases and J dropped 3 bases, with 15 bases sitting between them. Germline assignment: CDR1 LNHDA and CDR2 SQIVND (reference sequence). The CDR3 extends over 15 amino acids. This CDR3 reads CASTPATAPNEKLFF. The CDR3 DNA reads as TGTGCCAGTACACCAGCGACAGCGCCTAATGAAAAACTGTTTTTT.

The chain recombines TRBV11-2 with TRBJ1-2; D remains unclear. V shed 0 bases and J shed 1 base, with 6 bases lying between them. The length of the CDR3 is 14 residues. The germline CDR1 and CDR2 sequences are SGHAT and FQNNGV. The DNA of the CDR3 is TGTGCCAGCAGCTTAGAGGCGGGTAACTATGGCTACACCTTC. Its translation is CASSLEAGNYGYTF. The full variable domain, completed using reference TRBV11-2 and TRBJ1-2, is EAGVAQSPRYKIIEKRQSVAFWCNPISGHATLYWYQQILGQGPKLLIQFQNNGVVDDSQLPKDRFSAERLKGVDSTLKIQPAKLEDSAVYLCASSLEAGNYGYTFGSGTRLTVV.